This TCR beta chain was found in a study of regulatory T cells in long-lasting Graves disease. Study-level points and caveats: TCR diversity was lower in persistent than newly diagnosed Graves' disease. The study found TRBV28, TRBJ1-2 and TRBJ2-5 favored in persistent disease.

The sample's time point: newly diagnosed GD, antithyroid drugs for less than 3 months. Extracted RNA from PBMCs served as the source of the TCR library. Points on this clonotype: The antigen is unknown.

V was pared by 3 bases and J by 8 bases, with 7 bases of the junction left unmatched. Germline CDR1 MDHEN, CDR2 SYDVKM. CDR3 length equals 15 residues. iRepertoire HTBI primers and Arm-PCR of CDR3 regions built TCR beta libraries. TCRdb redid the calling of the multiplex PCR reads with MiXCR, one entry per CDR3 protein. The sample includes 600,000 to 650,000 distinct CDR3 sequences, around 15% of them seen just once. The same data also contributed to another study, on T cells in Graves' hyperthyroidism and ophthalmopathy. That report notes: Hyperthyroidism, newly diagnosed and lasting under 2 months, affected patients aged 18 to 65. Using the HTBI primer set, a first-round RT-PCR was run on the TCR CDR3.

This chain connects TRBV28 to TRBJ1-4; 9 nucleotides align to TRBD1. This sample comprised peripheral blood mononuclear cells (PBMCs), obtained at new diagnosis, from a patient treated with antithyroid drugs. This sequence originates from a young woman with Graves disease. CDR3 nucleotide sequence: TGTGCCAGCAGTTTGGGCGGGACAGGGTACGAAAAACTGTTTTTT. This encodes CASSLGGTGYEKLFF.